The clone carrying this T cell receptor beta chain has a count of ten or more. The lymph nodes were axillary draining lymph nodes from breast cancer patients. The data were taken from a study of breast tumors, draining lymph nodes, adjacent tissues. TCRdb processed the multiplex PCR reads anew with MiXCR; each CDR3 protein has one entry. The sample yields about 140,000 distinct CDR3 sequences, 32% seen once. Germline loops: CDR1 LNHDA, CDR2 SQIVND (reference sequence). The V end lost 6 bases, the J end lost 7 bases, and 19 bases lay between the germline ends. The CDR3 covers 14 residues. The sequence derives from a female donor with breast cancer. Some clones in this sample may be carry-over from other donors' samples. Specimen: axillary lymph node tissue. The chain joins TRBV19 to TRBJ2-7; maybe TRBD2 (6 bases). The CDR3 DNA is TGTGCCAGTAGCGAGACCTCAGACAGCGGGGAGCAGTACTTC. This encodes CASSETSDSGEQYF.